The clone carrying this TCR beta chain was seen many times. The antigen remains undetermined. This specimen comes from a study of metastatic and nonmetastatic thyroid tumors. Overall study context: Where malignant and benign thyroid patients were concerned, repertoires were compared across blood and tumor or nodule tissue.

Per the study methods: Between-group CDR3 differences, defined by clinicopathological status, yielded a distant-metastasis classifier for papillary thyroid cancer. TCRdb reassembled clones from the PCR reads with MiXCR. The V and J calls follow TCRdb's processing rather than the paper's. The sample lists around 5,000 clones, roughly 30% occurring once. Until they underwent thyroid surgery, no patient had received any treatment. Study findings and constraints: In both blood and tumor samples, TCR beta diversity was reported significantly higher for malignant than benign nodules.

The CDR3 has 12 residues. Trimming removed 4 bases from V and 0 bases from J, with 4 bases in between. Germline assignment: CDR1 SGHTA and CDR2 FQGNSA. This sequence joins TRBV7-2 and TRBJ2-7; no clear D gene. Sequencing used adjacent normal tissue. The receptor was isolated from a female donor with papillary thyroid cancer or a benign thyroid nodule (not recorded which). Some clones in this sample may be carry-over from other donors' samples. The CDR3 sequence is CASSSSSYEQYF. The CDR3 DNA sequence: TGTGCCAGCAGCTCCTCCTCCTACGAGCAGTACTTC.